This TCR beta chain came from a study of Graves' ophthalmopathy and Graves' hyperthyroidism. The study's findings and limits: Detected in blood as well were most expanded thyroid clonotypes with frequency above 0.001.

The study amplified TCR beta CDR3 regions using RNA transcripts. The first round was an RT-PCR with HTBI primers, and the second round was a multiplex PCR. TCRdb redid the calling of the multiplex PCR reads with MiXCR, one entry per CDR3 protein. This table holds a few hundred thousand distinct CDR3 sequences, about 40% found once. This clonotype has just a few counts. Its target is unknown. CDR3 size: 14 residues. The germline gives CDR1 MDHEN, CDR2 SYDVKM. The V gene lost 7 bases and the J gene lost 2 bases, with 15 bases spanning the gap. The sample comprised peripheral blood or thyroid tissue (not recorded which). The receptor comes from an adult man with Graves' hyperthyroidism. V gene TRBV28 combines with J gene TRBJ2-7, with D possibly TRBD2 on 6 matching bases. CDR3 region: CASMEGPTAYEQYF. The CDR3 DNA reads TGTGCCAGCATGGAGGGGCCTACAGCCTACGAGCAGTACTTC.